A selection of T cell receptor beta chains follows, all from one sample in a study of blood T cell repertoires in COVID-19. Repertoires were generated with immunoSEQ multiplex PCR, while TCRdb's copy carries only in-frame clones and drops some. The profile covers some 73,000 clones, with over 60% appearing a single time and under 2.5% taken by the ten largest. The sequenced sample was peripheral blood. The receptors come from a man between 65 and 85 years old with COVID-19, enrolled during active disease. Each CDR3 is given with its conserved first and last residue. Each record gives: J gene, clone size, D gene, V gene, CDR3 protein, CDR3 DNA. The D gene is left open where the match is weak. Clone size is stated in some rows and not others, as once, few, many or a class when expanded.

j_gene: TRBJ2-7; abundance: .; d_gene: TRBD1; v_gene: TRBV3-1/TRBV3-2; CDR3aa: CASSQAGQGAYEQYF; CDR3nt: TGTGCCAGCAGCCAAGCGGGACAGGGGGCCTACGAGCAGTACTTC
j_gene: TRBJ1-4; abundance: .; d_gene: .; v_gene: TRBV10-1; CDR3aa: CASSESRERVLEKLFF; CDR3nt: TGCGCCAGCAGTGAGTCGAGGGAAAGGGTTCTTGAAAAACTGTTTTTT
j_gene: TRBJ1-3; abundance: .; d_gene: .; v_gene: TRBV28; CDR3aa: CASSLAVGHSGNTIYF; CDR3nt: TGTGCCAGCAGCCTGGCAGTTGGACACTCTGGAAACACCATATATTTT
j_gene: TRBJ1-2; abundance: .; d_gene: TRBD1; v_gene: TRBV6-2/TRBV6-3; CDR3aa: CASSYRTGYGYTF; CDR3nt: TGTGCCAGCAGTTACCGGACAGGGTATGGCTACACCTTC
j_gene: TRBJ2-5; abundance: .; d_gene: TRBD2; v_gene: TRBV11-2; CDR3aa: CASSSSLGTTETQYF; CDR3nt: TGTGCCAGCAGCTCCAGCCTGGGGACTACAGAGACCCAGTACTTC
j_gene: TRBJ2-7; abundance: .; d_gene: .; v_gene: TRBV11-3; CDR3aa: CASSPGGQIYEQYF; CDR3nt: TGTGCCAGCAGCCCCGGGGGACAGATCTACGAGCAGTACTTC
j_gene: TRBJ1-4; abundance: .; d_gene: TRBD1; v_gene: TRBV5-1; CDR3aa: CASSLWGTGVNNEKLFF; CDR3nt: TGCGCCAGCAGCTTATGGGGGACAGGGGTAAATAATGAAAAACTGTTTTTT
j_gene: TRBJ1-1; abundance: few; d_gene: TRBD1; v_gene: TRBV28; CDR3aa: CASRSGTAPGMNTEAFF; CDR3nt: TGTGCCAGCAGGTCCGGGACAGCTCCTGGAATGAACACTGAAGCTTTCTTT
j_gene: TRBJ1-5; abundance: few; d_gene: .; v_gene: TRBV25-1; CDR3aa: CASSEYRSGVQPQHF; CDR3nt: TGTGCCAGCAGTGAATATAGGTCAGGGGTCCAGCCCCAGCATTTT
j_gene: TRBJ2-7; abundance: .; d_gene: .; v_gene: TRBV7-2; CDR3aa: CASSLVRLESRVYEQYF; CDR3nt: TGTGCCAGCAGCTTAGTTCGGTTGGAGAGCAGGGTCTACGAGCAGTACTTC
j_gene: TRBJ2-1; abundance: few; d_gene: .; v_gene: TRBV7-9; CDR3aa: CASSFRQTYYNEQFF; CDR3nt: TGTGCCAGCAGCTTTCGACAGACCTACTACAATGAGCAGTTCTTC
j_gene: TRBJ2-2; abundance: few; d_gene: TRBD1; v_gene: TRBV27; CDR3aa: CASSPFVGTANTGELFF; CDR3nt: TGTGCCAGCAGTCCCTTCGTAGGGACAGCAAACACCGGGGAGCTGTTTTTT
j_gene: TRBJ1-2; abundance: once; d_gene: .; v_gene: TRBV19; CDR3aa: CASTQWGSNYGYTF; CDR3nt: TGTGCCAGTACCCAATGGGGCTCCAACTATGGCTACACCTTC
j_gene: TRBJ1-2; abundance: .; d_gene: .; v_gene: TRBV19; CDR3aa: CASSGAGRLNYGYTF; CDR3nt: TGTGCCAGTAGTGGAGCAGGGAGGTTGAACTATGGCTACACCTTC
j_gene: TRBJ2-7; abundance: .; d_gene: TRBD1; v_gene: TRBV2; CDR3aa: CASSDIRTGAHEQYF; CDR3nt: TGTGCCAGCAGTGATATACGGACAGGGGCGCACGAGCAGTACTTC
j_gene: TRBJ1-1; abundance: .; d_gene: .; v_gene: TRBV12-5; CDR3aa: CASGRGASSEAFF; CDR3nt: TGTGCTAGTGGCCGGGGGGCAAGTTCTGAAGCTTTCTTT